This T cell receptor beta chain was documented in a study of control samples from healthy donors and cancer patients. Germline loops: CDR1 MNHEY, CDR2 SVGAGI. This CDR3 is 15 amino acids long. Trimming removed 6 bases from V and 3 bases from J, with 17 bases in between. Sequencing was performed with immunoSEQ multiplex PCR; in TCRdb, only in-frame clones are kept and a portion is missing. The data show some 120,000 clones, around nine tenths seen once. Material: blood. This TCR derives from a woman aged 70 to 79 in good health. V is TRBV6-5 and J is TRBJ1-1; perhaps TRBD1 as D (6 bases). The CDR3: CASRPLRGADTEAFF. CDR3 DNA sequence: TGTGCCAGCAGACCGTTGAGGGGGGCGGACACTGAAGCTTTCTTT.